This T cell receptor beta chain appears in the sequencing data of a study of shared clonotypes between healthy human individuals. Whole-study context: CD4 naive and memory got three plates each, CD8 naive two, CD8 memory one.

CD4+ cell separation produced CD45RA+ naive and CD45RA-negative memory subsets. Across several immunoSEQ plates, the genomic DNA of each subset was split evenly. Profiled with immunoSEQ multiplex PCR; TCRdb holds only in-frame clones, not every one. The data contain about 1.5 million clones, about 96% of them singletons. Germline V gene sequence: CDR1 MNHEY, CDR2 SMNVEV (reference sequence). V dropped 8 bases and J dropped 0; count of bases not matched to a gene: 5. The CDR3 is made up of 15 amino acids. The sequenced sample was naive CD4+ T cells sorted from blood. Noted subset: CD45RA+ positively selected. V is TRBV27 and J is TRBJ2-5; TRBD2 agrees at 11 bases. This clonotype originated in a man under 40 in good health. CDR3 coding DNA: TGTGCCAGCCGAATAGCGGGAGGGTACCAAGAGACCCAGTACTTC. Translation: CASRIAGGYQETQYF.